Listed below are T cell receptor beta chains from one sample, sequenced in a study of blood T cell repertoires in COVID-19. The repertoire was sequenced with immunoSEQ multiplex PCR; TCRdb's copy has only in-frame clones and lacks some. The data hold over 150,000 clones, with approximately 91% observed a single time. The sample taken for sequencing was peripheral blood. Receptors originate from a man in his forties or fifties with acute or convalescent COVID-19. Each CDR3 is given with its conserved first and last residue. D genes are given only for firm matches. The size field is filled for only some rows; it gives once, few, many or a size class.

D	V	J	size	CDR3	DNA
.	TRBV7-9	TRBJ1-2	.	CASSTDSYGYTF	TGTGCCAGCAGCACGGACAGCTATGGCTACACCTTC
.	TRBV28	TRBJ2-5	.	CASRRSAQGWQETQYF	TGTGCCAGCAGACGGAGTGCCCAGGGCTGGCAAGAGACCCAGTACTTC
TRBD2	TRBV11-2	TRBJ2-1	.	CASSLAVFGGRAIEQFF	TGTGCCAGCAGCTTAGCAGTTTTTGGCGGGAGGGCCATTGAGCAGTTCTTC
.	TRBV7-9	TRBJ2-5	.	CASSLAAGGKTQYF	TGTGCCAGCAGCTTAGCCGCAGGGGGGAAGACCCAGTACTTC
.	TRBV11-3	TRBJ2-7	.	CASSPDYLHSYEQYF	TGTGCCAGCAGCCCAGACTACCTCCACTCCTACGAGCAGTACTTC
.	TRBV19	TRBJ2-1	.	CASSRDLDGSSYNEQFF	TGTGCCAGTAGTAGGGATCTAGACGGGAGCTCCTACAATGAGCAGTTCTTC
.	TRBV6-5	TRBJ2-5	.	CASSLTKRETQYF	TGTGCCAGCAGTTTGACTAAGAGGGAGACCCAGTACTTC
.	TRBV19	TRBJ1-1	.	CASDPGQGTSAFF	TGTGCCAGTGACCCCGGGCAGGGGACATCAGCTTTCTTT
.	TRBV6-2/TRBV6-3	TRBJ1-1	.	CASSYGGSSQNTEAFF	TGTGCCAGCAGTTACGGCGGATCTAGCCAAAACACTGAAGCTTTCTTT
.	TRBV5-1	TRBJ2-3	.	CASTWGTHFDTQYF	TGCGCCAGCACCTGGGGGACACATTTTGATACGCAGTATTTT
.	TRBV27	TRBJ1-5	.	CASSLLPVGGNQPQHF	TGTGCCAGCAGTTTATTGCCAGTCGGAGGCAATCAGCCCCAGCATTTT
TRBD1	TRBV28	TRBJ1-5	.	CASRRGTGNQPQHF	TGTGCCAGCAGACGGGGGACAGGGAATCAGCCCCAGCATTTT
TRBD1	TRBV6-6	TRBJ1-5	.	CASSYKGQQSNQPQHF	TGTGCCAGCAGTTACAAGGGACAGCAAAGCAATCAGCCCCAGCATTTT
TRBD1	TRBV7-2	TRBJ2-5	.	CASSLWDRGQETQYF	TGTGCCAGCAGCTTATGGGACAGGGGCCAAGAGACCCAGTACTTC
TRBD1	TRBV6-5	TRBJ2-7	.	CASSRQGNYEQYF	TGTGCCAGCAGTCGACAGGGGAACTACGAGCAGTACTTC
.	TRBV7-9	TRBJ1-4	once	CASSFSREKLFF	TGTGCCAGCAGCTTCTCGCGTGAAAAACTGTTTTTT
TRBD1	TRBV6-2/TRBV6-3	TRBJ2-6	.	CASSSGGPGANVLTF	TGTGCCAGCAGCTCAGGGGGCCCTGGGGCCAACGTCCTGACTTTC
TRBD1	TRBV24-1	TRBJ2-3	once	CATRLQWTGSTDTQYF	TGTGCCACCAGACTTCAATGGACAGGGTCCACAGATACGCAGTATTTT
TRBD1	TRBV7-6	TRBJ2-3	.	CASSSNGQGKDTQYF	TGTGCCAGCAGCTCCAACGGACAGGGAAAAGATACGCAGTATTTT
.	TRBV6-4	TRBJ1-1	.	CASSVGMNTEAFF	TGTGCCAGCAGTGTCGGGATGAACACTGAAGCTTTCTTT
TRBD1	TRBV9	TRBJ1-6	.	CASSARPTGGVSPLHF	TGTGCCAGCAGCGCCAGGCCTACAGGGGGCGTTTCACCCCTCCACTTT
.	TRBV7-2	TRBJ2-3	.	CASSLTTAPDTQYF	TGTGCCAGCAGCTTAACCACTGCACCGGATACGCAGTATTTT
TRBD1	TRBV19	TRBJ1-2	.	CASSITGGFYGYTF	TGTGCCAGTAGTATAACAGGGGGCTTCTATGGCTACACCTTC
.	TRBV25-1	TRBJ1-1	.	CASSEYRAGRAEAFF	TGTGCCAGCAGTGAATATAGGGCCGGGAGGGCTGAAGCTTTCTTT
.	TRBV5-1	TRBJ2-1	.	CASSPAWASVLTAYNEQFF	TGCGCCAGCAGCCCGGCCTGGGCTAGCGTACTTACCGCCTACAATGAGCAGTTCTTC
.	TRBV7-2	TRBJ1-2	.	CASSLAGPQGYGYTF	TGTGCCAGCAGCTTAGCTGGGCCCCAAGGATATGGCTACACCTTC
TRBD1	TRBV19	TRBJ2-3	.	CASRLTGTSTDTQYF	TGTGCCAGTCGGTTGACAGGGACCAGCACAGATACGCAGTATTTT
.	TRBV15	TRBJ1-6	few	CATSRPGQSSYNSPLHF	TGTGCCACCAGCAGGCCCGGACAGAGCTCCTATAATTCACCCCTCCACTTT
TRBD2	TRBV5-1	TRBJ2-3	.	CASSLGTSGSTDTQYF	TGCGCCAGCAGCCTAGGGACTAGCGGAAGCACAGATACGCAGTATTTT
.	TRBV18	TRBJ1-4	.	CASSPFGSATNEKLFF	TGTGCCAGCTCACCATTCGGGTCTGCAACTAATGAAAAACTGTTTTTT
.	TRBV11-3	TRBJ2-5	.	CASSLGRGGVETQYF	TGTGCCAGCAGCCTAGGGAGAGGGGGGGTGGAGACCCAGTACTTC
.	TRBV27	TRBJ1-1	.	CASSPVGAESTEAFF	TGTGCCAGCAGTCCTGTGGGGGCCGAGAGCACTGAAGCTTTCTTT
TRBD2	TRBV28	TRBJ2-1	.	CASSSPLGGRDYNEQFF	TGTGCCAGCAGTTCACCCCTTGGCGGGAGAGACTACAATGAGCAGTTCTTC
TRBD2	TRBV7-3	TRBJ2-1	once	CASSLSGRDGDEQFF	TGTGCCAGCAGCTTAAGCGGGAGGGACGGAGATGAGCAGTTCTTC
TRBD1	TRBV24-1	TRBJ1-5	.	CATTGGGNQPQHF	TGTGCCACGACAGGGGGCGGCAATCAGCCCCAGCATTTT
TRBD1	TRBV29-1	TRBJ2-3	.	CSVRGTGLSTDTQYF	TGCAGCGTACGGGGGACAGGGCTCTCCACAGATACGCAGTATTTT
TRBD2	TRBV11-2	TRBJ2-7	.	CASSSRLAGGPYEQYF	TGTGCCAGCAGCTCCCGTTTAGCGGGAGGGCCTTACGAGCAGTACTTC
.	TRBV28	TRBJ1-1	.	CASSADRTTEAFF	TGTGCCAGCAGTGCGGACAGAACAACTGAAGCTTTCTTT
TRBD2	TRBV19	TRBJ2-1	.	CASSIAGEGYNEQFF	TGTGCCAGTAGTATTGCGGGGGAGGGATACAATGAGCAGTTCTTC
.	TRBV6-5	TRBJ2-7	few	CASSSLSGTSYEQYF	TGTGCCAGCAGTTCCCTTTCGGGTACTTCCTACGAGCAGTACTTC
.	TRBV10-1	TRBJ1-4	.	CASTVNSTGLFF	TGCGCCAGCACCGTTAACTCGACAGGTCTGTTTTTT
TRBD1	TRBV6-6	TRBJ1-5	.	CASTPLGGLNQPQHF	TGTGCCAGCACCCCTCTAGGGGGCCTCAATCAGCCCCAGCATTTT
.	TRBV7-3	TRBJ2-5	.	CASSPGPRGGETQYF	TGTGCCAGCAGCCCGGGTCCGCGGGGCGGAGAGACCCAGTACTTC
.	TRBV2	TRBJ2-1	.	CASSGGIYNEQFF	TGTGCCAGCAGTGGAGGTATTTACAATGAGCAGTTCTTC
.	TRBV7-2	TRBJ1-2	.	CASSLQGSGGYTF	TGTGCCAGCAGCTTGCAGGGTTCTGGCGGCTACACCTTC